Presented here are 27 T cell receptor beta chains from one specimen sequenced in a study of T cell repertoires in cytomegalovirus infection. TCRdb recomputed calls from the reads with MiXCR, one row per CDR3 protein. The sample lists just under 550,000 distinct CDR3 sequences; less than 30% were seen once. The sequenced sample was PBMCs. All receptors derive from a human donor in good health (CMV status not recorded). Some clones in this sample may be carry-over from other donors' samples.

The chain joins TRBV6-5 to TRBJ2-7; TRBD2 matches at 7 bases. CDR3 length: 16 amino acids. The V and J ends lost 2 bases and 3 bases, in that order; junction bases with no gene match: 10. The germline CDR1 and CDR2 sequences are MNHEY and SVGAGI. CDR3 DNA: TGTGCCAGCAGTTACAGTTATCGTCTAGCGGTCTACGAGCAGTACTTC. It translates to CASSYSYRLAVYEQYF.

This clonotype showed up many times. This chain links TRBV7-2 with TRBJ1-2; 7 bases match TRBD1. Trimming took 0 bases from V and 5 from J; bases not matched to a gene: 6. Germline V gene data show CDR1 as SGHTA and CDR2 as FQGNSA. The CDR3 covers 15 residues. Here the CDR3 reads CASSLAVVRGYGYTF. DNA of the CDR3: TGTGCCAGCAGCTTAGCGGTCGTCAGGGGGTATGGCTACACCTTC.

This clonotype came up a few times. V gene TRBV7-2 combines with J gene TRBJ2-5; D is ambiguous. The V end was cut by 2 bases, the J end by 0 bases, with 4 bases between. Germline values: CDR1 SGHTA, CDR2 FQGNSA. This CDR3 is built from 13 residues. The CDR3 region is CASSLMYQETQYF. The CDR3 coding sequence is TGTGCCAGCAGCTTAATGTACCAAGAGACCCAGTACTTC.

Only a few counts were recorded for this clonotype. The genes are TRBV2 and TRBJ1-2; D unclear. V was pared by 2 bases and J by 5 bases, with 12 bases between. The CDR3 is 14 amino acids. Germline CDR1 and CDR2: SNHLY and FYNNEI. The CDR3 loop is CASSEMAGPYGYTF. The CDR3 region has the DNA TGTGCCAGCAGTGAAATGGCAGGCCCGTATGGCTACACCTTC.

This clonotype was observed a handful of times. V and J are TRBV7-8 and TRBJ1-6; D is uncertain. Trimming took 3 bases from V and 9 from J, leaving 15 bases between them. The germline V gene encodes CDR1 SGHVS and CDR2 FQNEAQ. The CDR3 is made up of 15 amino acids. CDR3 amino acids: CASSFSSKKGSPLHF. The CDR3, as DNA: TGTGCCAGCAGCTTCTCCTCTAAAAAGGGTTCACCCCTCCACTTT.

The chain combines TRBV5-6 with TRBJ2-3; TRBD2 matches 9 bases. V was clipped by 4 bases and J by 6 bases; unmatched bases: 12. The CDR3 extends over 16 amino acids. Germline assignment: CDR1 SGHDT and CDR2 YYEEEE. This CDR3 reads CASSRRLAAGGDTQYF. The CDR3 coding sequence is TGTGCCAGCAGCCGGCGACTAGCGGCGGGCGGGGATACGCAGTATTTT.

The rearrangement joins TRBV12-3 or TRBV12-4 to TRBJ2-7, with D perhaps being TRBD1 or TRBD2 (5 bases each). V was clipped by 5 bases and J by 3 bases, with 8 bases between them. This CDR3 has 12 residues. CDR3 loop: CASSGDGYEQYV. Written as DNA, the CDR3 is TGTGCCAGCAGTGGGGACGGCTACGAGCAGTACGTC.

This clonotype came up a few times. The J gene is TRBJ2-2, the V gene TRBV28; a weak D match, TRBD2 (6 bases). Trimming removed 7 bases from V and 1 base from J, with 16 bases in between. CDR3 size: 16 residues. Germline values: CDR1 MDHEN, CDR2 SYDVKM. CDR3 in amino acids: CASIPQRERNTGELFF. CDR3 coding DNA: TGTGCCAGCATTCCCCAACGGGAGAGGAACACCGGGGAGCTGTTTTTT.

The chain combines TRBV12-3 or TRBV12-4 with TRBJ2-7, with a possible D match to TRBD2 (5 bases). This CDR3 is 13 amino acids long. V was clipped by 6 bases and J by 5 bases, with 14 bases between them. CDR3 sequence: CASSRLNGDEQYV. DNA for the CDR3: TGTGCCAGCAGCCGTCTCAACGGGGACGAGCAGTACGTC.

Ten or more counts support this clonotype. The chain combines TRBV7-8 with TRBJ2-1; 9 bases match TRBD2. V was pared by 1 base and J by 10 bases, with 14 bases of the junction left unmatched. Germline CDR1 reads SGHVS; CDR2 reads FQNEAQ. The CDR3 is 17 amino acids. This CDR3 is CASSLGRAGGPWPEQFF. Here the CDR3 DNA reads TGTGCCAGCAGCTTAGGTCGGGCGGGAGGGCCGTGGCCGGAGCAGTTCTTC.

This chain joins TRBV7-9 and TRBJ1-6, with a possible D match to TRBD1 (6 bases). Germline V CDR1 and CDR2: SEHNR, FQNEAQ (reference sequence). Trimming removed 5 bases from V and 8 bases from J, with 7 bases in between. This CDR3 comprises 12 residues. CDR3 amino acids: CASSRGDSPLHF. CDR3 in DNA: TGTGCCAGCAGCAGGGGGGATTCACCCCTCCACTTT.

This clonotype was detected many times. This chain joins TRBV28 and TRBJ2-4, with TRBD1 matching 9 bases. CDR3 length: 14 residues. V was pared by 9 bases and J by 7 bases, with 10 bases of the junction left unmatched. Germline V CDR1 and CDR2: MDHEN, SYDVKM. CDR3 DNA sequence: TGTGCCAGTTACCGCACAGGGGGCTCGAACATTCAGTACTTC. It is translated as CASYRTGGSNIQYF.

The chain couples TRBV12-3 or TRBV12-4 to TRBJ2-7; 8 bases align to TRBD1. After removal of 3 bases from V and 4 bases from J, the junction contained 8 bases not matched to a gene. The CDR3 loop spans 15 amino acids. This CDR3 reads CASSFTPGTGYEQYF. The CDR3 region has the DNA TGTGCCAGCAGTTTCACGCCCGGGACAGGATACGAGCAGTACTTC.

This chain joins TRBV11-2 and TRBJ2-1, with a possible D match to TRBD2 (5 bases). V was trimmed by 3 bases and J by 1 base, leaving 10 bases between them. CDR3 length: 15 amino acids. The germline V gene has CDR1 SGHAT and CDR2 FQNNGV. CDR3 protein: CASSFLRGSYNEQFF. CDR3 bases: TGTGCCAGCAGCTTTTTACGGGGATCCTACAATGAGCAGTTCTTC.

This clonotype was seen more than once but under ten times. The chain uses TRBV7-2 and TRBJ2-5, with 14 bases fitting TRBD2. The germline gives CDR1 SGHTA, CDR2 FQGNSA. The trim removed 4 bases at V and 5 bases at J, leaving 24 bases unmatched. This CDR3 contains 22 residues. The CDR3 sequence is CASSYHSGTSGSFGKLAETQYF. The CDR3 region has the DNA TGTGCCAGCAGCTATCACTCCGGGACTAGCGGGAGTTTCGGCAAGCTGGCGGAGACCCAGTACTTC.

This clonotype was detected a few times. The chain carries TRBV14 and TRBJ2-5; D is unclear. This CDR3 has 14 residues. Per the germline V gene, CDR1 is SGHDN and CDR2 is FVKESK. The germline V and J ends were trimmed by 4 bases and 5 bases, with 14 bases remaining between them. The CDR3 nucleotides are TGTGCCAGCAGCCCAAGCTGGGGTTGGGAGACCCAGTACTTC. This codes for CASSPSWGWETQYF.

This clonotype showed up many times. The rearrangement uses TRBV7-2 and TRBJ2-1; no definite D call. The germline CDR1 and CDR2 sequences are SGHTA and FQGNSA. The CDR3 runs 13 residues. Trimming stripped 2 bases from V and 7 bases from J, with 9 bases between. The CDR3 region is CASSLLIVNEQFF. The DNA of the CDR3 is TGTGCCAGCAGCTTATTGATAGTTAATGAGCAGTTCTTC.

In this sample, this clonotype turned up a few times. This chain joins TRBV7-3 and TRBJ2-7; D uncertain. The V gene's germline CDR1 is SGHTA and CDR2 FQGTGA. The V and J ends lost 3 bases and 7 bases respectively, with 7 bases between them. The CDR3 has 11 residues. For the CDR3, the DNA is TGTGCCAGCAGCTTTGAGAGGGAGCAGTACTTC. This sequence encodes CASSFEREQYF.

The V call is TRBV12-3 or TRBV12-4, the J call TRBJ1-5; D is uncertain. Between the trimmed V and J ends, which lost 1 base and 3 bases, there was a span of 10 bases. The CDR3 is 15 residues long. Written as DNA, the CDR3 is TGTGCCAGCAGTTTAGGACGGCCTTCCAATCAGCCCCAGCATTTT. It codes for CASSLGRPSNQPQHF.

This clonotype came up a few times. This rearrangement joins TRBV6-2 or TRBV6-3 to TRBJ2-1, with 10 bases identical to TRBD2. V trimming: 5 bases; J trimming: 4 bases; junction bases outside the gene matches: 8. The CDR3 has 16 residues. From germline, CDR1 is MNHEY and CDR2 SVGEGT. The CDR3 DNA reads as TGTGCCAGCAGTACCTTAACTAGCGGGACTTACAATGAGCAGTTCTTC. This sequence encodes CASSTLTSGTYNEQFF.

This clonotype showed up just a few times. The V gene is TRBV28, the J gene TRBJ2-7, with D hard to call. This CDR3 is 12 amino acids long. CDR1 is MDHEN, CDR2 SYDVKM, per germline. The V gene lost 1 base and the J gene lost 7 bases, with 8 bases spanning the gap. In nucleotides, the CDR3 is TGTGCCAGCAGTTTATTAGGGCTTGAGCAGTACTTC. This encodes CASSLLGLEQYF.

This clonotype was detected only a few times. This chain links TRBV6-1 with TRBJ2-2; possibly TRBD2 for D (5 bases). The CDR3 contains 19 residues. V shed 2 bases and J shed 0 bases, with 19 bases lying between them. From germline, CDR1 is MNHNS and CDR2 SASEGT. Written as DNA, the CDR3 is TGTGCCAGCAGTGAACAAGGGTCTTGGGTCGGGACGAACACCGGGGAGCTGTTTTTT. Encoded protein: CASSEQGSWVGTNTGELFF.

This clonotype was counted between two and nine times. The genes are TRBV7-9 and TRBJ2-1, with D perhaps TRBD1 or TRBD2 (5 bases each). This CDR3 has 15 amino acids. V lost 1 base and J 6 bases, leaving 13 bases between the germline ends. Per the germline V gene, CDR1 is SEHNR and CDR2 is FQNEAQ (reference sequence). CDR3 in DNA: TGTGCCAGCAGCTTAGGCTGGGACCCATTCAATGAGCAGTTCTTC. Protein: CASSLGWDPFNEQFF.

The chain joins TRBV12-3 or TRBV12-4 to TRBJ1-2; 12 nucleotides line up with TRBD1. V was pared by 6 bases and J by 8 bases, with 16 bases of the junction left unmatched. The CDR3 has 17 residues. CDR3 amino acids: CASSLLPPGQGALGYTF. The CDR3, as DNA: TGTGCCAGCAGCCTACTACCTCCGGGACAGGGGGCACTGGGCTACACCTTC.

This clonotype was counted between two and nine times. The rearrangement uses TRBV7-2 and TRBJ1-1; a possible D gene is TRBD1 (6 bases). Germline V lookup: CDR1 SGHTA, CDR2 FQGNSA. V was trimmed by 2 bases and J by 5 bases, leaving 24 bases between them. The CDR3 is 18 amino acids. The CDR3 sequence is CASSLIRGATWPDTEAFF. CDR3 nucleotides: TGTGCCAGCAGCTTAATTCGGGGGGCGACGTGGCCGGATACTGAAGCTTTCTTT.

CDR3 residues: CASSYTSGRALGGETQYF. CDR3 sequence (DNA): TGTGCCAGCAGCTATACTAGCGGGAGGGCCTTAGGGGGAGAGACCCAGTACTTC. The J gene is TRBJ2-5, the V gene TRBV6-2 or TRBV6-3, with 13 bases lining up with TRBD2. Trimming cost V 6 bases and J 4 bases; bases outside gene matches: 14. This CDR3 is built from 18 residues. Germline V gene lookup returns CDR1 MNHEY and CDR2 SVGEGT.

This clonotype was counted only a few times. The CDR3 protein is CASSQELAGSYNEQFF. The CDR3 nucleotides read TGCGCCAGCAGCCAAGAGCTAGCGGGTTCCTACAATGAGCAGTTCTTC. The rearrangement links TRBV4-3 to TRBJ2-1, with TRBD2 matching 8 bases. The V gene's germline CDR1 is LGHNA and CDR2 YSLEER. V was clipped by 0 bases and J by 1 base; unmatched bases: 2. This CDR3 comprises 16 residues.